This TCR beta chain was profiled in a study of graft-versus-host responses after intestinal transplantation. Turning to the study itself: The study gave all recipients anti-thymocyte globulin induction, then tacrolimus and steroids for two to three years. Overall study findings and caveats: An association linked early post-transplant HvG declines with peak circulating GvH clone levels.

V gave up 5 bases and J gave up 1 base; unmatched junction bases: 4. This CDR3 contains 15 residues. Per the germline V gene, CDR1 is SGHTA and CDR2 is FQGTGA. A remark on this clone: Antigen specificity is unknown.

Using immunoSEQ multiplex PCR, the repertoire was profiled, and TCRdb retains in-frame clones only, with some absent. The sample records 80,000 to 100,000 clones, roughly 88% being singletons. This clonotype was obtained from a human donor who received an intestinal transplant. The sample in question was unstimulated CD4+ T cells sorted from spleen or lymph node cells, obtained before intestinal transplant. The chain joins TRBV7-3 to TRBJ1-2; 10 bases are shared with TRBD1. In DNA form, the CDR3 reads TGTGCCAGCAGCGCGGGACAGGGGTTTAACTATGGCTACACCTTC. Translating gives CASSAGQGFNYGYTF. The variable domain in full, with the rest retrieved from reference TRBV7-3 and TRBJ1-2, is GAGVSQTPSNKVTEKGKYVELRCDPISGHTALYWYRQSLGQGPEFLIYFQGTGAADDSGLPNDRFFAVRPEGSVSTLKIQRTERGDSAVYLCASSAGQGFNYGYTFGSGTRLTVV.